This TCR beta chain was retrieved from a study of T-cell reconstitution after alpha-beta-depleted transplantation in children. As regards this clonotype: Its antigen is undetermined.

The trim removed 5 bases at V and 7 bases at J, leaving 11 bases unmatched. The CDR3 spans 15 residues. The study's findings and limits: Recipient T cells and thymic progenitors that survived gave rise to the high TCRbeta diversity observed at day 60 in some patients. T cells produced anew were the main source of T-cell counts and diversity one year after transplant. Expanded graft clones numbering several hundred reportedly gave rise to alpha-beta T cells about two months after transplant.

Unique molecular identifiers were incorporated when the TCRbeta library was constructed. Via MiXCR, TCRdb re-called the PCR reads, giving one row per CDR3 protein. There are 90,000 to 100,000 distinct CDR3 sequences in the sample; around a quarter occur only once, and about a fifth lies in the top ten. The sample was PBMCs, taken before TCRalphabeta/CD19-depleted stem cell transplant. V usage is TRBV12-3 or TRBV12-4 and J usage is TRBJ2-7, with TRBD2 identical over 10 bases. The receptor's source is a boy younger than 10 with acute lymphoblastic leukemia, due to receive a stem cell transplant. The CDR3: CASSPLAGDGREQYF. CDR3 coding DNA: TGTGCCAGCAGTCCTCTAGCGGGAGATGGCAGGGAGCAGTACTTC.